One sample yielded the 27 T cell receptor beta chains listed below, sequenced in a study of blood T cell repertoires in COVID-19. Clones were sequenced by immunoSEQ multiplex PCR, and TCRdb holds only the in-frame ones, with some missing. The table has fewer than 250,000 clones, around 90% seen once. Sample: peripheral blood. These receptors were obtained from a man between 60 and 75 years old who had recovered from COVID-19.

This clone was recorded once. The V gene is TRBV27, the J gene TRBJ2-7, with 9 bases matching TRBD2. The germline V gene encodes CDR1 MNHEY and CDR2 SMNVEV (reference sequence). This CDR3 contains 16 residues. Germline trimming cut 5 bases from V and 0 bases from J; bases unmatched to any gene: 8. The CDR3 DNA reads TGTGCCAGCAGTCAACGACTAGCGGTAAGCTCCTACGAGCAGTACTTC. Protein product: CASSQRLAVSSYEQYF.

The rearrangement joins TRBV7-2 to TRBJ1-6, with a weak D call TRBD1 (6 bases). CDR1 and CDR2 from the germline V gene are SGHTA and FQGNSA. V lost 4 bases and J 8 bases, leaving 15 bases between the germline ends. CDR3 size: 15 residues. CDR3 protein: CASSSKQGFYSPLHF. As DNA, the CDR3 is TGTGCCAGCAGCTCCAAACAGGGCTTCTATTCACCCCTCCACTTT.

This rearrangement joins TRBV2 to TRBJ1-5; the D gene is possibly TRBD1 (5 bases). This CDR3 spans 13 amino acids. Germline V gene lookup returns CDR1 SNHLY and CDR2 FYNNEI. Trimming removed 6 bases from V and 6 bases from J, with 12 bases in between. This CDR3 is CASRGTSGQPQHF. The CDR3 nucleotides read TGTGCCAGCAGGGGGACTTCTGGTCAGCCCCAGCATTTT. The full variable domain, its missing parts supplied by reference TRBV2 and TRBJ1-5, is EPEVTQTPSHQVTQMGQEVILRCVPISNHLYFYWYRQILGQKVEFLVSFYNNEISEKSEIFDDQFSVERPDGSNFTLKIRSTKLEDSAMYFCASRGTSGQPQHFGDGTRLSIL.

V is TRBV19 and J is TRBJ1-2; a possible D gene is TRBD1 (5 bases). Deletions cut 3 bases from V and 8 bases from J, with 19 bases between. Germline V gene data show CDR1 as LNHDA and CDR2 as SQIVND (reference sequence). CDR3 length equals 15 residues. The CDR3 DNA follows: TGTGCCAGTAGTATTCCTGGCGTCAGGGATAGGGGCTACACCTTC. Translated, it gives CASSIPGVRDRGYTF. Based on the CDR3 plus reference TRBV19 and TRBJ1-2, the full variable domain is DGGITQSPKYLFRKEGQNVTLSCEQNLNHDAMYWYRQDPGQGLRLIYYSQIVNDFQKGDIAEGYSVSREKKESFPLTVTSAQKNPTAFYLCASSIPGVRDRGYTFGSGTRLTVV.

This chain connects TRBV10-3 to TRBJ2-2; D uncertain. This CDR3 contains 14 residues. Germline assignment: CDR1 ENHRY and CDR2 SYGVKD. V was clipped by 6 bases and J by 2 bases, with 10 bases between them. CDR3 nucleotide sequence: TGTGCCATCAGCCTTTTACAAAACACCGGGGAGCTGTTTTTT. As protein: CAISLLQNTGELFF.

This clone was detected only a few times. V and J are TRBV20-1 and TRBJ2-1; 15 nucleotides align to TRBD2. This CDR3 has 17 amino acids. CDR1 DFQATT and CDR2 SNEGSKA come from the germline V gene (reference sequence). V gave up 3 bases and J gave up 9 bases; unmatched junction bases: 12. Here the CDR3 reads CSASGTSGRSLEFEQFF. The DNA for the CDR3 is TGCAGTGCTAGTGGGACTAGCGGGAGGTCCTTAGAGTTTGAGCAGTTCTTC.

The J gene is TRBJ2-7, the V gene TRBV19, with TRBD2 matching over 7 bases. Germline CDR1 is LNHDA and CDR2 is SQIVND (reference sequence). The J segment lost 2 bases and the V segment lost 3 bases, leaving 4 bases of the junction unmatched. The CDR3 consists of 14 residues. The CDR3: CASSIGRGPYEQYF. DNA for the CDR3: TGTGCCAGTAGTATTGGGAGGGGACCCTACGAGCAGTACTTC.

The rearrangement links TRBV19 to TRBJ2-7, with TRBD2 matching over 10 bases. J lost 5 bases, V lost 5 bases, and 9 bases had no gene match. Germline V CDR1 and CDR2: LNHDA, SQIVND (reference sequence). CDR3 size: 15 residues. CDR3 in DNA: TGTGCCAGTAGTCTCTTAGCGGGAGGAGTGAACGAGCAGTACTTC. This translates into CASSLLAGGVNEQYF.

This clone is categorized as medium-sized (0.01 to 0.1%). V gene TRBV28 combines with J gene TRBJ2-5, with TRBD2 matching over 9 bases. Trimming took 6 bases from V and 2 from J; bases not matched to a gene: 7. The CDR3 has 15 residues. Germline V gene sequence: CDR1 MDHEN, CDR2 SYDVKM. CDR3 DNA: TGTGCCAGCAGGGGGACTAGCTGGCAGCAAGAGACCCAGTACTTC. It encodes CASRGTSWQQETQYF.

The chain couples TRBV12-5 to TRBJ2-2; D is undetermined. V lost 1 base to trimming and J lost 6 bases, with 6 bases between them. Germline V gene sequence: CDR1 LGHNT, CDR2 FRNRAP. The CDR3 has 13 residues. In nucleotides, the CDR3 is TGTGCTAGTGGTTTGGATCGGTCCGGGGAGCTGTTTTTT. Its protein is CASGLDRSGELFF.

The V and J genes are TRBV5-1 and TRBJ2-1; 14 bases are a match to TRBD2. Germline values: CDR1 SGHRS, CDR2 YFSETQ. This CDR3 is 16 amino acids long. After removal of 7 bases from V and 9 bases from J, the junction contained 12 bases not matched to a gene. CDR3 coding DNA: TGCGCCAGCCACTCCCTGACTAGCGGGGGGGCCGGTGAGCAGTTCTTC. This translates into CASHSLTSGGAGEQFF.

In the case of this clone: This same CDR3 is encoded by further DNA sequences in the sample. The rearrangement links TRBV18 to TRBJ2-1, with 8 nucleotides matching TRBD1. Germline loops: CDR1 KGHSH, CDR2 LQKENI. There are 15 residues in the CDR3. With V trimmed by 4 bases and J by 4 bases, 6 bases remained unmatched. The CDR3 DNA reads as TGTGCCAGCTCACTAGGGACAGGCCCGTACAATGAGCAGTTCTTC. It codes for CASSLGTGPYNEQFF.

The V call is TRBV30, the J call TRBJ2-3; D is perhaps TRBD2 (7 bases). The germline V and J ends were trimmed by 1 base and 2 bases, with 13 bases remaining between them. The CDR3 contains 15 residues. CDR1 GTSNPN and CDR2 SVGIG come from the germline V gene (reference sequence). The CDR3 sequence: CAWSEGGGITDTQYF. The CDR3 DNA follows: TGTGCCTGGAGTGAGGGGGGGGGAATCACAGATACGCAGTATTTT.

This chain uses TRBV7-3 with TRBJ2-3; 7 positions agree with TRBD1. In germline, CDR1 is SGHTA, CDR2 FQGTGA. With V trimmed by 4 bases and J by 2 bases, 12 bases remained unmatched. The CDR3 spans 17 residues. This chain's CDR3 is CASSSTGALRLTDTQYF. DNA of the CDR3: TGTGCCAGCAGCTCCACAGGGGCCCTACGACTCACAGATACGCAGTATTTT.

This clone appeared a single time. This chain links TRBV24-1 with TRBJ2-1, with D possibly being TRBD2 (6 bases). The V gene's germline CDR1 is KGHDR and CDR2 SFDVKD. This CDR3 is built from 12 residues. V lost 9 bases and J lost 5, with 10 bases in between. The CDR3 nucleotides are TGTGCCACCTCTTGGGGGGACAATGAGCAGTTCTTC. Encoded protein: CATSWGDNEQFF.

This chain joins TRBV28 and TRBJ1-2, with 12 bases identical to TRBD1. Trimming cost V 8 bases and J 3 bases; bases outside gene matches: 7. The CDR3 has 15 residues. Germline V gives CDR1 MDHEN, CDR2 SYDVKM. CDR3 coding DNA: TGTGCCAGCCGCTCCGGGACAGGGGGCTACTATGGCTACACCTTC. As protein: CASRSGTGGYYGYTF.

The rearrangement links TRBV27 to TRBJ2-1, with TRBD1 as a possible D gene (5 bases). V was clipped by 0 bases and J by 8 bases, with 11 bases between them. This CDR3 has 14 residues. CDR1 is MNHEY, CDR2 SMNVEV, per germline (reference sequence). For the CDR3, the DNA is TGTGCCAGCAGTTTATCCCAGGGTGGCCATGAGCAGTTCTTC. The encoded protein is CASSLSQGGHEQFF.

The rearrangement joins TRBV15 to TRBJ1-5; no clear D. The V gene lost 1 base and the J gene lost 2 bases, with 15 bases spanning the gap. CDR3 length: 17 residues. From germline, CDR1 is LNHNV and CDR2 YYDKDF (reference sequence). CDR3: CATSRGARGWGNQPQHF. In DNA form, the CDR3 reads TGTGCCACCAGCAGAGGCGCGCGAGGTTGGGGCAATCAGCCCCAGCATTTT. The full variable domain, rest sourced from reference TRBV15 and TRBJ1-5, is DAMVIQNPRYQVTQFGKPVTLSCSQTLNHNVMYWYQQKSSQAPKLLFHYYDKDFNNEADTPDNFQSRRPNTSFCFLDIRSPGLGDTAMYLCATSRGARGWGNQPQHFGDGTRLSIL.

This rearrangement joins TRBV7-9 to TRBJ1-2; 7 bases agree with TRBD1. The CDR3 is 13 amino acids. Trimming cost V 5 bases and J 8 bases; bases outside gene matches: 8. From germline, CDR1 is SEHNR and CDR2 FQNEAQ (reference sequence). CDR3 DNA sequence: TGTGCCAGCAGCCTACAGGGGATGAGGGGCTACACCTTC. This sequence encodes CASSLQGMRGYTF.

The chain combines TRBV30 with TRBJ2-3; 10 bases align to TRBD2. J gave up 2 bases and V 0 bases, and 2 bases lay outside the gene matches. The CDR3 loop spans 15 amino acids. From germline, CDR1 is GTSNPN and CDR2 SVGIG (reference sequence). The CDR3 sequence: CAWSVTSGTTDTQYF. The CDR3 bases are TGTGCCTGGAGTGTCACTAGCGGGACCACAGATACGCAGTATTTT.

This chain uses TRBV2 with TRBJ1-1; 9 nucleotides agree with TRBD1. The J segment lost 5 bases and the V segment lost 5 bases, leaving 6 bases of the junction unmatched. CDR3 size: 14 residues. Germline assignment: CDR1 SNHLY and CDR2 FYNNEI. The CDR3 DNA is TGTGCCAGCAGTAGTGGACAGGGGCGGACTGAAGCTTTCTTT. Its protein is CASSSGQGRTEAFF.

The V and J genes are TRBV29-1 and TRBJ1-2; 12 nucleotides line up with TRBD1. Germline CDR1 SQVTM, CDR2 ANQGSEA. The V gene end was trimmed by 7 bases and the J gene end by 6 bases; junction bases not matched to a gene: 9. CDR3 size: 14 residues. This CDR3 is CSAIPGQGAHGYTF. The CDR3 nucleotides read TGCAGCGCTATACCGGGACAGGGGGCCCATGGCTACACCTTC.

This chain uses TRBV7-3 with TRBJ1-2; no clear D gene. This CDR3 contains 14 residues. Trimming stripped 2 bases from V and 8 bases from J, with 15 bases between. Germline-derived CDR1 and CDR2 are SGHTA and FQGTGA. As DNA, the CDR3 is TGTGCCAGCAGCTTACCGGACTGGACGAGAGGCTACACCTTC. It yields the protein CASSLPDWTRGYTF.

The chain carries TRBV18 and TRBJ2-3; perhaps TRBD2 as D (6 bases). The V end lost 3 bases, the J end lost 0 bases, and 10 bases lay between the germline ends. CDR3 length: 15 residues. Germline V gene data show CDR1 as KGHSH and CDR2 as LQKENI. DNA of the CDR3: TGTGCCAGCTCACCGGGGCTAGCGAGCACAGATACGCAGTATTTT. Its protein is CASSPGLASTDTQYF.

This clone was seen more than once but under ten times. This chain joins TRBV10-3 and TRBJ2-2; 7 bases are a match to TRBD1. The germline CDR1 and CDR2 sequences are ENHRY and SYGVKD. The V and J ends lost 2 bases and 5 bases, in that order; junction bases with no gene match: 5. CDR3 length: 15 residues. This CDR3 reads CAISEPTGVTGELFF. The CDR3 DNA follows: TGTGCCATCAGTGAGCCAACAGGGGTGACCGGGGAGCTGTTTTTT.

This chain links TRBV6-5 with TRBJ1-2; D might be TRBD1 (6 bases). Germline V CDR1 and CDR2: MNHEY, SVGAGI. The CDR3 consists of 14 residues. V lost 5 bases and J 0 bases, leaving 10 bases between the germline ends. CDR3 residues: CASSTGQTNYGYTF. The CDR3 coding sequence is TGTGCCAGCAGTACAGGACAGACTAACTATGGCTACACCTTC.

The rearrangement links TRBV5-6 to TRBJ1-6, with 9 positions matching TRBD1. Unmatched junction bases numbered 5, after V lost 3 bases and J lost 7 bases. Germline V CDR1 and CDR2: SGHDT, YYEEEE. CDR3 size: 15 residues. CDR3 in amino acids: CASSSRDRDNSPLHF. The CDR3 region has the DNA TGTGCCAGCAGCTCCCGGGACAGGGACAATTCACCCCTCCACTTT.